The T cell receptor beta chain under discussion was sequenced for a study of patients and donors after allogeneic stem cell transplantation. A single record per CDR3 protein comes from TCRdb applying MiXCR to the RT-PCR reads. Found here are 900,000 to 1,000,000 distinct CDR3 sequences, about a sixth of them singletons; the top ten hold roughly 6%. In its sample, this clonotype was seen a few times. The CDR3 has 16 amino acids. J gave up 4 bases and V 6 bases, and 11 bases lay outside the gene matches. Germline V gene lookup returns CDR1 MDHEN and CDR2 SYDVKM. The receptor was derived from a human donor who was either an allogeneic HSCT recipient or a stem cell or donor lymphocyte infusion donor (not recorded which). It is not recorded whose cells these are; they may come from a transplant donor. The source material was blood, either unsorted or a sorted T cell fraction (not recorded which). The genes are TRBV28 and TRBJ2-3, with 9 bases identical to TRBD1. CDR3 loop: CASSITGQGDSDTQYF. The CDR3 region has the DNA TGTGCCAGCAGCATAACGGGACAGGGAGATTCAGATACGCAGTATTTT.